Listed here are 11 T cell receptor beta chains from one sample, sequenced in a study of blood T cell repertoires in COVID-19. Some clones are missing from TCRdb's copy, which holds only in-frame ones; the method was immunoSEQ multiplex PCR. The data show 250,000 to 400,000 clones, about 90% seen once. Source material: peripheral blood. These receptors originate from a woman in her 30s with COVID-19, enrolled during active disease.

This chain uses TRBV24-1 with TRBJ2-1; 9 nucleotides align to TRBD2. Germline CDR1 and CDR2: KGHDR and SFDVKD. V lost 0 bases to trimming and J lost 8 bases; unmatched junction nucleotides: 7. This CDR3 has 16 amino acids. The CDR3 region has the DNA TGTGCCACCAGTGATTTGCAGGCTAGCGGGAAGGATGAGCAGTTCTTC. It specifies CATSDLQASGKDEQFF.

To note about this clone: This may stem from a read error, because a much larger clone lies one nucleotide away. The gene calls are TRBV6-4 and TRBJ2-7, with 9 bases lining up with TRBD1. This CDR3 is built from 13 residues. The germline V gene encodes CDR1 MRHNA and CDR2 SNTAGT. Trimming removed 6 bases from V and 4 bases from J; junction bases left unmatched: 4. The CDR3 sequence: CASSPGTGYEQYF. DNA of the CDR3: TGTGCCAGCAGCCCCGGGACAGGGTACGAGCAGTACTTC.

V usage is TRBV25-1 and J usage is TRBJ1-1; 7 nucleotides align to TRBD1. J gave up 4 bases and V 2 bases, and 4 bases lay outside the gene matches. CDR3 length: 14 residues. CDR1 and CDR2 from the germline V gene are MGHDK and SYGVNS. CDR3 residues: CASSEQGEFTEAFF. In nucleotides, the CDR3 is TGTGCCAGCAGTGAACAGGGGGAGTTCACTGAAGCTTTCTTT.

This clone has just one count. The chain has TRBV6-2 or TRBV6-3 and TRBJ1-2; 7 positions match TRBD1. The CDR3 sequence is 14 residues long. Germline CDR1 is MNHEY and CDR2 is SVGEGT. J was trimmed by 3 bases and V by 3 bases; bases with no gene match: 4. CDR3 region: CASSYTGTDYGYTF. CDR3 nucleotide sequence: TGTGCCAGCAGTTATACCGGGACAGACTATGGCTACACCTTC.

CDR3 coding DNA: TGCGCCAGCAGCCAAGATAACACTAATAATCAGCCCCAGCATTTT. It codes for CASSQDNTNNQPQHF. This chain joins TRBV4-1 and TRBJ1-5; no clear D gene. V shed 0 bases and J shed 4 bases, with 10 bases lying between them. CDR1 MGHRA and CDR2 YSYEKL come from the germline V gene. This CDR3 has 15 amino acids.

The sample holds a few counts of this clone. The chain joins TRBV19 to TRBJ1-1, with 8 positions matching TRBD1. The CDR3 is 16 residues long. CDR1 LNHDA and CDR2 SQIVND come from the germline V gene (reference sequence). Trimming at V came to 5 bases and at J to 2 bases, leaving 10 bases not matched to a gene. The CDR3 coding sequence is TGTGCCAGTAGTCTATGGACAGGGAGGATCAACACTGAAGCTTTCTTT. Amino acids: CASSLWTGRINTEAFF.

The chain couples TRBV2 to TRBJ2-6; weak D call: TRBD1 (6 bases). V lost 8 bases to trimming and J lost 1 base, with 15 bases between them. The germline V gene encodes CDR1 SNHLY and CDR2 FYNNEI. The CDR3 runs 16 residues. CDR3 nucleotides: TGTGCCAGCCGACAGGCGCTCCCTTCTGGGGCCAACGTCCTGACTTTC. It translates to CASRQALPSGANVLTF.

V usage is TRBV2 and J usage is TRBJ1-2, with no clear D. CDR1 is SNHLY, CDR2 FYNNEI, per germline. V was shortened by 2 bases and J by 4 bases, with 14 bases between the two germline ends. This CDR3 has 15 residues. CDR3 in amino acids: CASSELEENPYGYTF. CDR3 in DNA: TGTGCCAGCAGTGAATTAGAGGAGAACCCCTATGGCTACACCTTC.

The CDR3 region has the DNA TGTGCCAGCAATGGACAGGGGGATTCACCCCTCCACTTT. This sequence encodes CASNGQGDSPLHF. The rearrangement joins TRBV2 to TRBJ1-6, with 10 bases aligning to TRBD1. Germline assignment: CDR1 SNHLY and CDR2 FYNNEI. The CDR3 sequence is 13 residues long. Germline trimming cut 7 bases from V and 8 bases from J; bases unmatched to any gene: 2.

The chain employs TRBV9 and TRBJ1-2, with no clear D. V was shortened by 0 bases and J by 1 base, with 7 bases between the two germline ends. CDR1 is SGDLS and CDR2 is YYNGEE in the germline V gene. This CDR3 is 14 amino acids long. Written as DNA, the CDR3 is TGTGCCAGCAGCGTAGATGACAATAACTATGGCTACACCTTC. Protein: CASSVDDNNYGYTF.

This chain uses TRBV30 with TRBJ1-2; TRBD1 aligns across 9 bases. With V trimmed by 2 bases and J by 8 bases, 6 bases remained unmatched. Germline CDR1 is GTSNPN and CDR2 is SVGIG (reference sequence). The CDR3 length is 13 residues. CDR3 in amino acids: CAWSLTGGFGYTF. The CDR3 DNA sequence: TGTGCCTGGAGTCTTACAGGGGGCTTCGGCTACACCTTC.